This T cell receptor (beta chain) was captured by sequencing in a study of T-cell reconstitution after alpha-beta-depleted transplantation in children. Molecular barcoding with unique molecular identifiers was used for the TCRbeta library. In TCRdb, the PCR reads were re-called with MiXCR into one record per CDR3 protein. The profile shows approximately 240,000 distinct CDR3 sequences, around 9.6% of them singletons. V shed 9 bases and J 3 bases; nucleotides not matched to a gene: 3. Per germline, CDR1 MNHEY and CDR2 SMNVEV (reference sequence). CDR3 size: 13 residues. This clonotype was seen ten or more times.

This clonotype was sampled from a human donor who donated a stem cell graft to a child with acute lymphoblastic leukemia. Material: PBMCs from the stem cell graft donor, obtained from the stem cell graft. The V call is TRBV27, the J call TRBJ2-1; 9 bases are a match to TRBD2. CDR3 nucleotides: TGTGCCAGTAAAGCGGGGGGCTACAATGAGCAGTTCTTC. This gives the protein CASKAGGYNEQFF.